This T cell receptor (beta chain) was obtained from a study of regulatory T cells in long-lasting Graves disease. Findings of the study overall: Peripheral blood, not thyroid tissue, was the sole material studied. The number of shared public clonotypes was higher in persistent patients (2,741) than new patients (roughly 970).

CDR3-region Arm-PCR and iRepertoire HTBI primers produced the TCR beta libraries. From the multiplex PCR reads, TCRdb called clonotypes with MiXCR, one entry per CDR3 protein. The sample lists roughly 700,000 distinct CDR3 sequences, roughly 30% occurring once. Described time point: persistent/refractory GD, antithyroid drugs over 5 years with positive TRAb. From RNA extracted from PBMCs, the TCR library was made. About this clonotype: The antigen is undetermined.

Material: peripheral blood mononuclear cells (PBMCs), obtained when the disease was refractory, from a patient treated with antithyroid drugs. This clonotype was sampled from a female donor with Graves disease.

CDR3: CASSDPTSGSEFGIQYF. CDR3 DNA sequence: TGTGCCAGCAGCGACCCGACTAGCGGGAGTGAATTTGGCATTCAGTACTTC. This chain connects TRBV7-9 to TRBJ2-4; 12 nucleotides agree with TRBD2. The trim removed 5 bases at V and 9 bases at J, leaving 14 bases unmatched. Germline V gene sequence: CDR1 SEHNR, CDR2 FQNEAQ (reference sequence). This CDR3 contains 17 residues.